Presented here are 10 T cell receptor beta chains from one specimen sequenced in a study of cytomegalovirus exposure and HLA in healthy donors. The PCR employed 60 Vbeta primers together with 13 Jbeta primers. Sequencing was performed with immunoSEQ multiplex PCR; in TCRdb, only in-frame clones are kept and a portion is missing. The sample lists approximately 88,000 clones; around four fifths were seen once. Sequenced sample: PBMCs. The receptor source for this set is a man over 45 in good health and CMV-seropositive.

The chain recombines TRBV9 with TRBJ2-5; D is possibly TRBD1 (7 bases). Germline CDR1 SGDLS, CDR2 YYNGEE. The CDR3 is 17 amino acids. Trimming took 4 bases from V and 4 from J, leaving 23 bases between them. The CDR3 DNA sequence: TGTGCCAGCAGCCCCCGCCCCAATAGCAGGGGGGCAGAGACCCAGTACTTC. Translated: CASSPRPNSRGAETQYF. The full variable domain, with the rest looked up from reference TRBV9 and TRBJ2-5, is DSGVTQTPKHLITATGQRVTLRCSPRSGDLSVYWYQQSLDQGLQFLIQYYNGEERAKGNILERFSAQQFPDLHSELNLSSLELGDSALYFCASSPRPNSRGAETQYFGPGTRLLVL.

The chain combines TRBV29-1 with TRBJ1-2, with 8 positions matching TRBD1. CDR3 size: 14 residues. Per the germline V gene, CDR1 is SQVTM and CDR2 is ANQGSEA. The V gene end was trimmed by 5 bases and the J gene end by 6 bases; junction bases not matched to a gene: 11. The CDR3 DNA reads TGCAGCGTTCTGGACAGGGATGAGGTGGATGGCTACACCTTC. Translated: CSVLDRDEVDGYTF.

The chain has TRBV30 and TRBJ2-3; D gene uncertain. CDR3 length equals 14 residues. The V end was cut by 0 bases, the J end by 4 bases, with 11 bases between. Germline assignment: CDR1 GTSNPN and CDR2 SVGIG (reference sequence). CDR3 region: CAWSVEDLADTQYF. CDR3 nucleotide sequence: TGTGCCTGGAGTGTAGAGGATCTGGCAGATACGCAGTATTTT. The variable domain in full, with the rest retrieved from reference TRBV30 and TRBJ2-3, is SQTIHQWPATLVQPVGSPLSLECTVEGTSNPNLYWYRQAAGRGLQLLFYSVGIGQISSEVPQNLSASRPQDRQFILSSKKLLLSDSGFYLCAWSVEDLADTQYFGPGTRLTVL.

This rearrangement joins TRBV30 to TRBJ1-2; TRBD1 aligns across 7 bases. The CDR3 totals 14 residues. With V trimmed by 5 bases and J by 0 bases, 6 bases remained unmatched. Germline CDR1 reads GTSNPN; CDR2 reads SVGIG (reference sequence). The CDR3 loop reads CAWGGTASNYGYTF. CDR3 coding DNA: TGTGCCTGGGGCGGGACAGCGTCTAACTATGGCTACACCTTC.

A remark on this clone: One end of the junction varies from germline; a read error may be responsible. This chain links TRBV7-2 with TRBJ1-2; 7 bases map to TRBD1. The CDR3 is made up of 15 amino acids. Per the germline V gene, CDR1 is SGHTA and CDR2 is FQGNSA. The CDR3 DNA follows: TGTGCCATCACTATACAGGGGAACCCTTACTATGGCTACCCCTTC. Translation: CAITIQGNPYYGYPF. Drawing the rest from reference TRBV7-2 and TRBJ1-2, the complete variable domain is GAGVSQSPSNKVTEKGKDVELRCDPISGHTALYWYRQSLGQGLEFLIYFQGNSAPDKSGLPSDRFSAERTGGSVSTLTIQRTQQEDSAVYLCAITIQGNPYYGYPFGSGTRLTVV.

The rearrangement joins TRBV28 to TRBJ1-3; D is unclear. There are 15 residues in the CDR3. From germline, CDR1 is MDHEN and CDR2 SYDVKM. Trimming took off 3 bases at V and 0 bases at J, with 9 bases between the two ends. The CDR3 DNA is TGTGCCAGCAGTTTGGAAACAGACTCTGGAAACACCATATATTTT. Translating it yields CASSLETDSGNTIYF.

The J gene is TRBJ1-6, the V gene TRBV30, with D uncertain. This CDR3 contains 13 residues. Germline CDR1 GTSNPN, CDR2 SVGIG (reference sequence). V dropped 4 bases and J dropped 10 bases, with 14 bases sitting between them. Here the CDR3 DNA reads TGTGCCTGGACCGCCCAGGCAGTATCACCCCTCCACTTT. This codes for CAWTAQAVSPLHF. Full variable domain (rest looked up from reference TRBV30 and TRBJ1-6): SQTIHQWPATLVQPVGSPLSLECTVEGTSNPNLYWYRQAAGRGLQLLFYSVGIGQISSEVPQNLSASRPQDRQFILSSKKLLLSDSGFYLCAWTAQAVSPLHFGNGTRLTVT.

This clone came up a few times. The V call is TRBV19, the J call TRBJ2-1, with TRBD1 as a possible D gene (5 bases). This CDR3 comprises 16 residues. CDR1 is LNHDA, CDR2 SQIVND, per germline (reference sequence). V was shortened by 3 bases and J by 4 bases, with 16 bases between the two germline ends. CDR3 nucleotide sequence: TGTGCCAGTAGTATGGCGACAGCCCGGCCTTACAATGAGCAGTTCTTC. This encodes CASSMATARPYNEQFF.

This clone has only a few counts. This chain connects TRBV5-1 to TRBJ2-5; tentative D call: TRBD2 (6 bases). Deletions cut 0 bases from V and 2 bases from J, with 11 bases between. The germline V gene has CDR1 SGHRS and CDR2 YFSETQ. The CDR3 runs to 15 residues. CDR3 sequence reads: CASSLASDKQETQYF. Here the CDR3 DNA reads TGCGCCAGCAGCTTGGCTAGCGATAAGCAAGAGACCCAGTACTTC.

This chain connects TRBV7-6 to TRBJ1-6; 7 bases are shared with TRBD1. CDR3 size: 15 residues. Germline V gives CDR1 SGHVS, CDR2 FNYEAQ. The J segment lost 6 bases and the V segment lost 3 bases, leaving 5 bases of the junction unmatched. CDR3 amino acids: CASSLRGQSNSPLHF. CDR3 in DNA: TGTGCCAGCAGCTTGAGGGGACAGAGTAATTCACCCCTCCACTTT.